Below are 13 T cell receptor beta chains sequenced from a single sample in a study of blood T cell repertoires in COVID-19. The repertoire was sequenced with immunoSEQ multiplex PCR; TCRdb's copy has only in-frame clones and lacks some. The profile shows some 120,000 clones, about 80% of them singletons. Material for sequencing was peripheral blood. The receptors were sampled from a human donor in a cohort sampled during active COVID-19.

The chain links TRBV15 to TRBJ1-2, with TRBD1 matching over 7 bases. V lost 1 base to trimming and J lost 3 bases; unmatched junction nucleotides: 2. Germline V gives CDR1 LNHNV, CDR2 YYDKDF (reference sequence). The CDR3 length is 14 residues. CDR3 nucleotides: TGTGCCACCAGCAGAGTGGGACAGCACTATGGCTACACCTTC. Its translation: CATSRVGQHYGYTF.

In nucleotides, the CDR3 is TGTGCCAGCAGCCAAGGACAACACGGGAGTACGCAGTATTTT. Its translation: CASSQGQHGSTQYF. The chain combines TRBV3-1 (or the pseudogene TRBV3-2) with TRBJ2-3; D is perhaps TRBD2 (6 bases). Germline V gene lookup returns CDR1 LGHDT and CDR2 YNNKEL (reference sequence). Trimming removed 1 base at V and 8 bases at J, with 13 bases between. CDR3 length: 14 amino acids.

V is TRBV4-1 and J is TRBJ1-2, with D uncertain. V dropped 2 bases and J dropped 2 bases, with 15 bases sitting between them. CDR3 length: 16 amino acids. CDR1 and CDR2 from the germline V gene are MGHRA and YSYEKL. CDR3 residues: CASSQPSPLQNYGYTF. Here the CDR3 DNA reads TGCGCCAGCAGCCAACCTTCCCCATTACAAAACTATGGCTACACCTTC.

The V gene is TRBV7-8, the J gene TRBJ2-7; 9 bases match TRBD1. The V and J ends lost 2 bases and 4 bases, in that order; junction bases with no gene match: 9. Germline V lookup: CDR1 SGHVS, CDR2 FQNEAQ. The length of the CDR3 is 16 residues. The chain's CDR3 is CASSLLTGTGRYEQYF. The CDR3 nucleotides read TGTGCCAGCAGCTTATTAACCGGGACAGGGAGGTACGAGCAGTACTTC. The full variable domain, with the rest looked up from reference TRBV7-8 and TRBJ2-7, is GAGVSQSPRYKVAKRGQDVALRCDPISGHVSLFWYQQALGQGPEFLTYFQNEAQLDKSGLPSDRFFAERPEGSVSTLKIQRTQQEDSAVYLCASSLLTGTGRYEQYFGPGTRLTVT.

V usage is TRBV7-9 and J usage is TRBJ2-1; D possibly corresponds to TRBD2 (6 bases). The CDR3 is made up of 14 amino acids. In germline, CDR1 is SEHNR, CDR2 FQNEAQ (reference sequence). The V gene lost 5 bases and the J gene lost 10 bases, with 18 bases spanning the gap. CDR3 residues: CASSQTGRRLEQFF. The CDR3 DNA reads as TGTGCCAGCAGCCAAACCGGGAGACGACTGGAGCAGTTCTTC.

The chain combines TRBV7-8 with TRBJ2-7; 7 bases align to TRBD1. The germline V gene has CDR1 SGHVS and CDR2 FQNEAQ. The V and J ends lost 3 bases and 5 bases, in that order; junction bases with no gene match: 7. This CDR3 spans 14 amino acids. The CDR3 is CASSLRDSRDEQYF. DNA of the CDR3: TGTGCCAGCAGCTTGAGGGACAGTCGGGACGAGCAGTACTTC. Full variable domain (outside the CDR3, taken from reference TRBV7-8 and TRBJ2-7): GAGVSQSPRYKVAKRGQDVALRCDPISGHVSLFWYQQALGQGPEFLTYFQNEAQLDKSGLPSDRFFAERPEGSVSTLKIQRTQQEDSAVYLCASSLRDSRDEQYFGPGTRLTVT.

The CDR3 here is CAISGKSTGTNEKLFF. CDR3 sequence (DNA): TGTGCCATCAGTGGAAAATCGACAGGGACTAATGAAAAACTGTTTTTT. This chain joins TRBV10-3 and TRBJ1-4; 7 nucleotides match TRBD1. From germline, CDR1 is ENHRY and CDR2 SYGVKD. CDR3 length: 16 residues. The ends lost 4 bases at V and 2 bases at J; junction bases unmatched: 7.

The gene calls are TRBV3-1 (or the pseudogene TRBV3-2) and TRBJ1-1, with D possibly matching TRBD1 (5 bases). The germline V and J ends were trimmed by 0 bases and 5 bases, with 13 bases remaining between them. This CDR3 has 15 amino acids. Germline assignment: CDR1 LGHDT and CDR2 YNNKEL (reference sequence). This CDR3 is CASSQDSGGRTEAFF. In nucleotides, the CDR3 is TGTGCCAGCAGCCAAGATTCGGGGGGAAGGACTGAAGCTTTCTTT.

This rearrangement joins TRBV3-1 (or the pseudogene TRBV3-2) to TRBJ2-7; 9 bases map to TRBD2. The CDR3 contains 19 residues. CDR1 is LGHDT, CDR2 YNNKEL, per germline (reference sequence). The J segment lost 1 base and the V segment lost 0 bases, leaving 13 bases of the junction unmatched. CDR3 loop: CASSQEIQASGIRSYEQYF. CDR3 sequence (DNA): TGTGCCAGCAGCCAAGAAATCCAAGCTAGCGGGATTAGGTCCTACGAGCAGTACTTC.

The V call is TRBV28, the J call TRBJ1-1; D is unresolved. Germline-derived CDR1 and CDR2 are MDHEN and SYDVKM. This CDR3 spans 11 amino acids. V dropped 6 bases and J dropped 10 bases, with 12 bases sitting between them. CDR3: CASRHPGGAFF. Written as DNA, the CDR3 is TGTGCCAGCAGGCATCCGGGAGGAGCTTTCTTT.

The chain is built from TRBV29-1 and TRBJ1-1, with 7 bases aligning to TRBD1. J was trimmed by 1 base and V by 7 bases; bases with no gene match: 0. The CDR3 consists of 11 residues. Germline assignment: CDR1 SQVTM and CDR2 ANQGSEA. The CDR3 here is CSGTGNTEAFF. In DNA form, the CDR3 reads TGCAGCGGGACAGGGAACACTGAAGCTTTCTTT. Combining the CDR3 with reference TRBV29-1 and TRBJ1-1 gives the whole variable domain SAVISQKPSRDICQRGTSLTIQCQVDSQVTMMFWYRQQPGQSLTLIATANQGSEATYESGFVIDKFPISRPNLTFSTLTVSNMSPEDSSIYLCSGTGNTEAFFGQGTRLTVV.

The chain couples TRBV28 to TRBJ2-7; TRBD2 matches 10 bases. J gave up 0 bases and V 7 bases, and 12 bases lay outside the gene matches. The germline gives CDR1 MDHEN, CDR2 SYDVKM. The CDR3 has 17 residues. The CDR3 sequence is CASIPVVAGGLSYEQYF. The CDR3 DNA reads TGTGCCAGCATTCCCGTGGTAGCGGGAGGTCTCTCCTACGAGCAGTACTTC.

The V call is TRBV7-6, the J call TRBJ2-2, with TRBD2 identical over 8 bases. Germline assignment: CDR1 SGHVS and CDR2 FNYEAQ. CDR3 length: 18 residues. With 3 bases clipped from V and 5 bases from J, the junction kept 14 bases outside the gene matches. CDR3 sequence (DNA): TGTGCCAGCAGCTTTACTAGCGGACACGACCTCCAGACCGGGGAGCTGTTTTTT. Its translation: CASSFTSGHDLQTGELFF.